This TCR beta chain was sequenced during a study of regulatory T cells in long-lasting Graves disease. Findings and caveats of the study: Authors noted too few samples as a limitation. Among samples with persistent disease, TRBV28, TRBJ1-2 and TRBJ2-5 were favored.

Time point specified: newly diagnosed GD, antithyroid drugs for less than 3 months. Extracted RNA from PBMCs served as the source of the TCR library. This clonotype was picked up many times. What it binds is unknown. The CDR3 sequence is 17 residues long. The germline V gene has CDR1 MNHGY and CDR2 SAAAGT. Losses at the gene ends were 6 bases for V and 4 bases for J; bases not matched to a gene: 15. Investigators prepared the TCR beta libraries by applying iRepertoire HTBI primers and Arm-PCR of CDR3 regions. TCRdb fed the multiplex PCR reads into MiXCR, producing one record per CDR3 protein. The sample yields about 320,000 distinct CDR3 sequences, about 18% seen once.

The sequence came from a female donor with Graves disease. The rearrangement joins TRBV6-8 to TRBJ2-5; 9 nucleotides agree with TRBD2. This specimen consisted of peripheral blood mononuclear cells (PBMCs), obtained at new diagnosis, from a patient treated with antithyroid drugs. CDR3 bases: TGTGCCAGCAGCCAAATCGCGGGAGGGCCTCCCGGAGAGACCCAGTACTTC. Translated: CASSQIAGGPPGETQYF.